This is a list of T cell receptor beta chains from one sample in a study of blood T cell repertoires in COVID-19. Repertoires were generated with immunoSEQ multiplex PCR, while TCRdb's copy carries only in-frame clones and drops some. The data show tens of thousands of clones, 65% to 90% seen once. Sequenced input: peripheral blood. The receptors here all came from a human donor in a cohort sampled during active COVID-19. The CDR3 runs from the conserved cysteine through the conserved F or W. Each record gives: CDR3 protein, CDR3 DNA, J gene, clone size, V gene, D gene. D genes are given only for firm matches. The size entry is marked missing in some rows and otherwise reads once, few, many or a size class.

CDR3 protein: CSVEPTVTSRDTQYF; CDR3 DNA: TGCAGCGTTGAGCCGACAGTTACCTCCCGAGATACGCAGTATTTT; J gene: TRBJ2-3; clone size: .; V gene: TRBV29-1; D gene: .
CDR3 protein: CAWTRTSGRYEQYF; CDR3 DNA: TGTGCCTGGACCCGGACTAGCGGGAGGTACGAGCAGTACTTC; J gene: TRBJ2-7; clone size: few; V gene: TRBV30; D gene: TRBD2
CDR3 protein: CASSWTGINEQFF; CDR3 DNA: TGTGCCAGTAGTTGGACAGGGATCAATGAGCAGTTCTTC; J gene: TRBJ2-1; clone size: few; V gene: TRBV19; D gene: TRBD1
CDR3 protein: CATGQGGTEAFF; CDR3 DNA: TGTGCCACCGGTCAGGGGGGCACTGAAGCTTTCTTT; J gene: TRBJ1-1; clone size: .; V gene: TRBV24-1; D gene: TRBD1
CDR3 protein: CATSDLRPLGQGAGNEQFF; CDR3 DNA: TGTGCCACCAGTGATTTGCGACCCTTGGGACAGGGGGCAGGAAATGAGCAGTTCTTC; J gene: TRBJ2-1; clone size: .; V gene: TRBV24-1; D gene: TRBD1
CDR3 protein: CASSTPGSTQYF; CDR3 DNA: TGTGCCAGCAGCACCCCGGGATCGACCCAGTACTTC; J gene: TRBJ2-5; clone size: once; V gene: TRBV5-4; D gene: .
CDR3 protein: CASSQGLSNPYEQYF; CDR3 DNA: TGCGCCAGCAGCCAAGGACTATCTAACCCCTACGAGCAGTACTTC; J gene: TRBJ2-7; clone size: .; V gene: TRBV4-1; D gene: .
CDR3 protein: CASSPTSGVTDTQYF; CDR3 DNA: TGTGCCAGCAGCCCCACTAGCGGTGTCACAGATACGCAGTATTTT; J gene: TRBJ2-3; clone size: .; V gene: TRBV7-3; D gene: TRBD2
CDR3 protein: CASSLASGTSSGANVLTF; CDR3 DNA: TGTGCCAGCAGCTTAGCTAGCGGGACCAGCTCTGGGGCCAACGTCCTGACTTTC; J gene: TRBJ2-6; clone size: few; V gene: TRBV7-6; D gene: TRBD2
CDR3 protein: CASSLNRNEQFF; CDR3 DNA: TGTGCCAGCAGCCTTAACAGGAATGAGCAGTTCTTC; J gene: TRBJ2-1; clone size: once; V gene: TRBV4-2; D gene: .
CDR3 protein: CASSPRQANSPLHF; CDR3 DNA: TGTGCCAGCAGCCCGCGACAGGCAAATTCACCCCTCCACTTT; J gene: TRBJ1-6; clone size: .; V gene: TRBV7-9; D gene: .
CDR3 protein: CASSPPTGGSGYEQYF; CDR3 DNA: TGTGCCAGCAGCCCACCCACCGGCGGGAGTGGCTACGAGCAGTACTTC; J gene: TRBJ2-7; clone size: .; V gene: TRBV5-6; D gene: TRBD2
CDR3 protein: CASSYSPGGYEQYF; CDR3 DNA: TGTGCCAGCAGTTACTCGCCAGGGGGGTACGAGCAGTACTTC; J gene: TRBJ2-7; clone size: once; V gene: TRBV6-5; D gene: .
CDR3 protein: CASSFSADTQYF; CDR3 DNA: TGCGCCAGCAGCTTTAGTGCCGATACGCAGTATTTT; J gene: TRBJ2-3; clone size: .; V gene: TRBV5-1; D gene: .
CDR3 protein: CATSRWETGKNIQYF; CDR3 DNA: TGTGCCACCAGCAGATGGGAGACAGGGAAAAACATTCAGTACTTC; J gene: TRBJ2-4; clone size: .; V gene: TRBV15; D gene: TRBD1
CDR3 protein: CASSIVTSGKSNNEQFF; CDR3 DNA: TGTGCCAGTAGTATAGTCACGAGCGGGAAATCCAACAATGAGCAGTTCTTC; J gene: TRBJ2-1; clone size: .; V gene: TRBV19; D gene: TRBD2
CDR3 protein: CAFVPGVWSGRGPSSYNEQFF; CDR3 DNA: TGTGCGTTTGTACCGGGTGTTTGGAGCGGGAGGGGCCCTAGCTCCTACAATGAGCAGTTCTTC; J gene: TRBJ2-1; clone size: .; V gene: TRBV30; D gene: TRBD2
CDR3 protein: CASSGPINYEQYF; CDR3 DNA: TGCGCCAGCTCAGGCCCGATCAACTACGAGCAGTACTTC; J gene: TRBJ2-7; clone size: .; V gene: TRBV5-1; D gene: .
CDR3 protein: CATSSRQGIFLETQYF; CDR3 DNA: TGTGCCACCAGCTCCAGACAGGGAATTTTCTTGGAGACCCAGTACTTC; J gene: TRBJ2-5; clone size: .; V gene: TRBV15; D gene: TRBD1
CDR3 protein: CATGTSGTDTQYF; CDR3 DNA: TGCGCCACCGGGACTAGCGGCACAGATACGCAGTATTTT; J gene: TRBJ2-3; clone size: .; V gene: TRBV5-1; D gene: TRBD2
CDR3 protein: CASSQVVQGAISTDTQYF; CDR3 DNA: TGCGCCAGCAGCCAAGTCGTGCAGGGGGCGATAAGCACAGATACGCAGTATTTT; J gene: TRBJ2-3; clone size: .; V gene: TRBV4-1; D gene: TRBD1
CDR3 protein: CSASVNEQFF; CDR3 DNA: TGCAGTGCTAGCGTAAATGAGCAGTTCTTC; J gene: TRBJ2-1; clone size: .; V gene: TRBV20-1; D gene: .
CDR3 protein: CASSIILNRGNEQYF; CDR3 DNA: TGTGCCAGCAGCATCATCCTCAACAGGGGAAACGAGCAGTACTTC; J gene: TRBJ2-7; clone size: .; V gene: TRBV3-1/TRBV3-2; D gene: TRBD1
CDR3 protein: CASRQGALTNEKLFF; CDR3 DNA: TGCGCCAGCAGACAGGGGGCATTAACTAATGAAAAACTGTTTTTT; J gene: TRBJ1-4; clone size: .; V gene: TRBV5-1; D gene: TRBD1
CDR3 protein: CASSKALEREDGEQYF; CDR3 DNA: TGTGCCAGCAGCAAAGCGCTTGAGCGGGAGGACGGGGAGCAGTACTTC; J gene: TRBJ2-7; clone size: .; V gene: TRBV21-1; D gene: .
CDR3 protein: CASSIARQGHQPQHF; CDR3 DNA: TGTGCCAGTAGTATAGCAAGGCAGGGGCATCAGCCCCAGCATTTT; J gene: TRBJ1-5; clone size: .; V gene: TRBV19; D gene: .
CDR3 protein: CASSSVKLKSAGVGGYTF; CDR3 DNA: TGTGCCAGCAGTTCGGTTAAACTCAAATCGGCCGGGGTGGGAGGCTACACCTTC; J gene: TRBJ1-2; clone size: .; V gene: TRBV27; D gene: .
CDR3 protein: CASSLQGAQYNEQFF; CDR3 DNA: TGTGCCAGTAGTCTTCAGGGGGCCCAGTACAATGAGCAGTTCTTC; J gene: TRBJ2-1; clone size: .; V gene: TRBV19; D gene: TRBD1